These T cell receptor beta chains were read from a single sample in a study of long-term antiretroviral therapy in people with HIV. The table came from immunoSEQ multiplex PCR; TCRdb's copy has only in-frame clones and leaves some out. The sample has about 27,000 clones; around 77% are singletons. Here the sequenced sample was unsorted PBMCs, taken 2.1 years after starting antiretroviral therapy. These receptors all stem from a man under 40 with HIV. The CDR3 runs from the conserved cysteine through the conserved F or W. A D gene is named only where the DNA matches it firmly. The size entry is marked missing in some rows and otherwise reads once, few, many or a size class.

CDR3 DNA,CDR3 protein,D gene,J gene,clone size,V gene
TGTGCCAGCAGTTCAGGGACAGGGGCTGGAGATACGCAGTATTTT,CASSSGTGAGDTQYF,TRBD1,TRBJ2-3,.,TRBV28
TGTGCCAGCAGTTATCTTCCACAGGGGAACACCGGGGAGCTGTTTTTT,CASSYLPQGNTGELFF,.,TRBJ2-2,.,TRBV6-5
TGTGCCACCAGCAGAGACAGAGGAGCCTACGAGCAGTACTTC,CATSRDRGAYEQYF,.,TRBJ2-7,.,TRBV15
TGTGCCAGCAGCTTGGCCAGCAGGGTGGAAGAGCAGTACTTC,CASSLASRVEEQYF,.,TRBJ2-7,.,TRBV5-4
TGTGCCAGCAGCTTAACGGGGGGATCCAACTATGGCTACACCTTC,CASSLTGGSNYGYTF,.,TRBJ1-2,few,TRBV11-2
TGCGCCAGCAGCTTGCTAGCCTCCGACACTAGCACAGATACGCAGTATTTT,CASSLLASDTSTDTQYF,.,TRBJ2-3,.,TRBV5-1
TGTGCCAGCAGCATTTCTTACCCCTCCTTGCAGGGGACCACTGAAGCTTTCTTT,CASSISYPSLQGTTEAFF,.,TRBJ1-1,once,TRBV5-4
TGCGCCAGCAGCCCCCTGCTAGCGGGAGGAGGGGAGACCCAGTACTTC,CASSPLLAGGGETQYF,TRBD2,TRBJ2-5,.,TRBV5-1
TGCGCCAGCAGCTTCTCCGCTTCCTACGAGCAGTACTTC,CASSFSASYEQYF,.,TRBJ2-7,.,TRBV5-1
TGTGCCAGCCAACGGACAGGGGGCAATCAGCCCCAGCATTTT,CASQRTGGNQPQHF,TRBD1,TRBJ1-5,.,TRBV6-5
TGTGCCAGCAGCCAAGATCCCGGGAGAATAGCCGGGGAGCTGTTTTTT,CASSQDPGRIAGELFF,.,TRBJ2-2,.,TRBV4-2
TGTGCCAGCAGCCAAGTTGACAGGGCGTACAACTATGGCTACACCTTC,CASSQVDRAYNYGYTF,TRBD1,TRBJ1-2,.,TRBV14
TGTGCCAGCAGTGAATCGAGAGCGGGAGGCCCGTGGGAGCAGTACTTC,CASSESRAGGPWEQYF,TRBD2,TRBJ2-7,.,TRBV2
TGTGCCAGCAGCTATAAGGGGGACAGCCCCTACGAGCAGTACTTC,CASSYKGDSPYEQYF,TRBD1,TRBJ2-7,few,TRBV7-9
TGTGCCACCAGCCGGGCACAGGGGCTTCAGCCCCAGCATTTT,CATSRAQGLQPQHF,TRBD1,TRBJ1-5,few,TRBV15
TGTGCCAGTAGTATATGGAGCAGCGATCAGCCCCAGCATTTT,CASSIWSSDQPQHF,.,TRBJ1-5,.,TRBV19
TGCGCCAGCAGTGAGACGGTCTCCTACAATGAGCAGTTCTTC,CASSETVSYNEQFF,.,TRBJ2-1,.,TRBV10-2
TGTGCCTGGAGTGTACTCGGGGAAGTTAGCTATGGCTACACCTTC,CAWSVLGEVSYGYTF,.,TRBJ1-2,few,TRBV30
TGTGCCAGCAGCCCCGACAGGGGCCGGGATGTTATAGCCGGGGAGCTGTTTTTT,CASSPDRGRDVIAGELFF,TRBD1,TRBJ2-2,.,TRBV28
TGTGCCAGCAGCCAAAATAACTACGAGCAGTACTTC,CASSQNNYEQYF,.,TRBJ2-7,.,TRBV7-9
TGTGCCAGCAGCTTAAGGGCAGGGCTAATTGAAAAACTGTTTTTT,CASSLRAGLIEKLFF,.,TRBJ1-4,few,TRBV5-8
TGTGCCAGCAGTTCTACAGGGGCGGGTGGCTACACCTTC,CASSSTGAGGYTF,TRBD1,TRBJ1-2,.,TRBV6-5
TGTGCCACCAATAGGATGAACACTGAAGCTTTCTTT,CATNRMNTEAFF,.,TRBJ1-1,.,TRBV15
TGTGCCAGCAGCGTATCACCCACAGATACGCAGTATTTT,CASSVSPTDTQYF,.,TRBJ2-3,.,TRBV9
TGTGCCAGCAGTGAACCCCCCCGGGAACTGTTTTTT,CASSEPPRELFF,.,TRBJ1-4,.,TRBV6-1
TGTGCCAGAAGCTTGCGATTCCTAGCGGGGCCAGGGAGCACAGATACGCAGTATTTT,CARSLRFLAGPGSTDTQYF,TRBD2,TRBJ2-3,.,TRBV5-3
TGTGCCAGCAGCTTAGGGGTGAACCACCAAGAGACCCAGTACTTC,CASSLGVNHQETQYF,.,TRBJ2-5,.,TRBV7-7
TGTGCCAGCAGCGGAGGCAGGGAAAATGAGCAGTTCTTC,CASSGGRENEQFF,.,TRBJ2-1,.,TRBV7-9
TGCGCCAGCAGCTCACAGGACGGCCACAGCTCCTACAATGAGCAGTTCTTC,CASSSQDGHSSYNEQFF,.,TRBJ2-1,.,TRBV5-1
TGTGCTTGGAGTGCGACTAGCGGGGGCCAAGAGACCCAGTACTTC,CAWSATSGGQETQYF,TRBD2,TRBJ2-5,.,TRBV30
TGTGCCAGCAGCCCCGGACTTTCCGAGCAGTACTTC,CASSPGLSEQYF,.,TRBJ2-7,few,TRBV5-6
TGTGCCAGCAGTTTGGGCGGCGAGCAGTACTTC,CASSLGGEQYF,.,TRBJ2-7,few,TRBV27
TGTGCCAGCAGCTTAGGTTTCGAGCAGTACTTC,CASSLGFEQYF,.,TRBJ2-7,.,TRBV11-2
TGTGCCAGCAGCCTAACACCCTACAATGAGCAGTTCTTC,CASSLTPYNEQFF,.,TRBJ2-1,.,TRBV9
TGTGCCAGTAGTACCCTTGGGGTTCGAGCGTCTGGCTACACCTTC,CASSTLGVRASGYTF,.,TRBJ1-2,few,TRBV19
TGCGCCAGCAGCTCCGCAAGCACAGGCCGGAACACTGAAGCTTTCTTT,CASSSASTGRNTEAFF,.,TRBJ1-1,once,TRBV5-1
TGTGCCAGCAGCCCGGGTGGAGGGGGCAAAAACATTCAGTACTTC,CASSPGGGGKNIQYF,.,TRBJ2-4,.,TRBV5-4
TGCGCCAGCAGCCAAGTAGCGGGCCTATCCTACGAGCAGTACTTC,CASSQVAGLSYEQYF,TRBD2,TRBJ2-7,.,TRBV4-1
TGTGCCAGCAGTCCTGCAGGGGAAGGGGAGCTGTTTTTT,CASSPAGEGELFF,.,TRBJ2-2,.,TRBV27
TGTGCCAGCAGTTTTGGACAGGGGGGGTCTGAAGCTTTCTTT,CASSFGQGGSEAFF,TRBD1,TRBJ1-1,.,TRBV6-5
TGTGCCTGGAGAGAAACCGGGACAGGGGGCTCTAATTCACCCCTCCACTTT,CAWRETGTGGSNSPLHF,TRBD1,TRBJ1-6,.,TRBV30
TGCGCCAGCAGCCATGTTCTAGCGGACGAGCAGTACTTC,CASSHVLADEQYF,TRBD2,TRBJ2-7,.,TRBV4-1
TGTGCCAGCAGCTTAGCGAACAGGGGTCGCACAAGCTATGGCTACACCTTC,CASSLANRGRTSYGYTF,TRBD1,TRBJ1-2,.,TRBV7-8
TGTGCCAGCAGTTCAACCAGGAATGAGCAGTTCTTC,CASSSTRNEQFF,.,TRBJ2-1,.,TRBV28
TGTGCCAGCAGCTTGGACAGGGGGCGCGAGCAGTACTTC,CASSLDRGREQYF,TRBD1,TRBJ2-7,.,TRBV5-4
TGTGCCAGCAGTCCGGGCCACTATAATTCACCCCTCCACTTT,CASSPGHYNSPLHF,.,TRBJ1-6,.,TRBV28
TGTGCCAGCAGTATCACAGCCGACAATGAGCAGTTCTTC,CASSITADNEQFF,.,TRBJ2-1,once,TRBV6-1
TGTGCCAGCAGCCCCCGTGTGGACAGGGTCGACGAGCAGTACTTC,CASSPRVDRVDEQYF,TRBD1,TRBJ2-7,.,TRBV11-2
TGTGCCAGCAGCTTAGGTCGACGGAACCAAGAGACCCAGTACTTC,CASSLGRRNQETQYF,.,TRBJ2-5,.,TRBV11-2